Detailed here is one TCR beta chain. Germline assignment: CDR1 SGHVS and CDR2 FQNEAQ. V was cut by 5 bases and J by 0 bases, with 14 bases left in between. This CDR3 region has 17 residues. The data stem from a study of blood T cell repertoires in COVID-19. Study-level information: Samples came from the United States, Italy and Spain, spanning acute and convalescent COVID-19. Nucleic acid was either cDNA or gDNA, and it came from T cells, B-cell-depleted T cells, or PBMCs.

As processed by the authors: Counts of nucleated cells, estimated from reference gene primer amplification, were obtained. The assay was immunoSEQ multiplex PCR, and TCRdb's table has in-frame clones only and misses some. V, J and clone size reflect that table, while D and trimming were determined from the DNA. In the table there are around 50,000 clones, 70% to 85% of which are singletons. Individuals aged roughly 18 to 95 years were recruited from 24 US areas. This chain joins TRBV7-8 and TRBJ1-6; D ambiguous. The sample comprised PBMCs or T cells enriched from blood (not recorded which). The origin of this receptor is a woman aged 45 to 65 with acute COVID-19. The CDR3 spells CASSPTHSSSYNSPLHF. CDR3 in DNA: TGTGCCAGCAGCCCGACTCACTCGAGCTCCTATAATTCACCCCTCCACTTT.